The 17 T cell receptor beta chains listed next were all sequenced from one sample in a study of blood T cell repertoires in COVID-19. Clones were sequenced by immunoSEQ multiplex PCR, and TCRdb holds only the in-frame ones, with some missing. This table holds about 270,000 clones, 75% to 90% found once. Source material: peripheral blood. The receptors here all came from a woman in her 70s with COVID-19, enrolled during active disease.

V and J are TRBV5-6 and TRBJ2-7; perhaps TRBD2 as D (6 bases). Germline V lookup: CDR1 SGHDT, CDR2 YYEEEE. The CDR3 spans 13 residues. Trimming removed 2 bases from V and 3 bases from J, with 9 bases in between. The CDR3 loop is CASSLRGSYEQYF. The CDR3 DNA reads TGTGCCAGCAGCTTACGGGGGAGCTACGAGCAGTACTTC.

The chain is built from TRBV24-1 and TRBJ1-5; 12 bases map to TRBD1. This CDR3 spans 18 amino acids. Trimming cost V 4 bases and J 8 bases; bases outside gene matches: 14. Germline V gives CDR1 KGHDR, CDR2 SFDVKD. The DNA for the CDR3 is TGTGCCACCAGTGACCCGGGACAGGGGGCGAAAGGCGAAAAGCCCCAGCATTTT. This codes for CATSDPGQGAKGEKPQHF.

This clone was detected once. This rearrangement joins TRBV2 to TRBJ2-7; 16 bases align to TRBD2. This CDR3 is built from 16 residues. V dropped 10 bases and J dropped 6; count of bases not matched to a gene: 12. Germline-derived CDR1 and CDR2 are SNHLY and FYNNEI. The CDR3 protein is CATKGTSGGARPEQYF. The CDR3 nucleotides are TGTGCCACCAAGGGGACTAGCGGGGGGGCTCGGCCCGAGCAGTACTTC.

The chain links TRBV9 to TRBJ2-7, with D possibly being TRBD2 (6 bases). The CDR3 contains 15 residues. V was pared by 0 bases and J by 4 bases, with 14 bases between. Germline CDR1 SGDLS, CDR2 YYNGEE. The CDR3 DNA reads TGTGCCAGCAGCGTAGAGGATAGCGGCGTTTACGAGCAGTACTTC. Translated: CASSVEDSGVYEQYF.

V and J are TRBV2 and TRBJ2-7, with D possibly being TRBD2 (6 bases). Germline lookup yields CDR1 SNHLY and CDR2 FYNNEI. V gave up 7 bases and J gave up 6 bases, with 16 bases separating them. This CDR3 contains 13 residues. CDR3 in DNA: TGTGCCAGCACCATCCTGGGGGGAAGCGAGCAGTACTTC. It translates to CASTILGGSEQYF.

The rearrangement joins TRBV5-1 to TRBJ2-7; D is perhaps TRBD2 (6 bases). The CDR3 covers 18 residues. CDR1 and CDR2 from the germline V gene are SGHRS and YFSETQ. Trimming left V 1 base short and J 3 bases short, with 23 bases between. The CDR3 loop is CASSLPGSGTGWNYEQYF. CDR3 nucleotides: TGCGCCAGCAGCTTGCCCGGTTCGGGGACTGGCTGGAACTACGAGCAGTACTTC.

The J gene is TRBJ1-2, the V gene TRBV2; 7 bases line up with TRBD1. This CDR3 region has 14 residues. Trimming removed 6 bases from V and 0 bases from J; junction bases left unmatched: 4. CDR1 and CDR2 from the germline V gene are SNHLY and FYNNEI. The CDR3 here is CASRGTASNYGYTF. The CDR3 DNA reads TGTGCCAGCAGGGGGACAGCTTCTAACTATGGCTACACCTTC.

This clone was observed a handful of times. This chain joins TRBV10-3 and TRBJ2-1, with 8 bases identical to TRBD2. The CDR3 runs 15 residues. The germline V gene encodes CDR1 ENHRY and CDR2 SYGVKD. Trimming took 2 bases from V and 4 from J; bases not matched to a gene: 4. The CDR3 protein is CAISEPAGVYNEQFF. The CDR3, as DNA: TGTGCCATCAGTGAGCCAGCGGGGGTGTACAATGAGCAGTTCTTC.

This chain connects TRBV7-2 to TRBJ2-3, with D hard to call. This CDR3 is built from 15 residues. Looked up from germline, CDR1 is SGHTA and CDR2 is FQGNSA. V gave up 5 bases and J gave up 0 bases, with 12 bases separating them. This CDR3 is CASSEFFPSTDTQYF. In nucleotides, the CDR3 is TGTGCCAGCAGCGAGTTTTTCCCTAGCACAGATACGCAGTATTTT.

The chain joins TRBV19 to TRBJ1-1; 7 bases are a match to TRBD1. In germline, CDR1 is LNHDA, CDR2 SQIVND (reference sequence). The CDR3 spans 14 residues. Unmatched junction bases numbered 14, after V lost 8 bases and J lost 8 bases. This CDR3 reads CASGAGPGGLEAFF. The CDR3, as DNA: TGTGCCAGTGGCGCTGGGCCAGGGGGTTTGGAAGCTTTCTTT. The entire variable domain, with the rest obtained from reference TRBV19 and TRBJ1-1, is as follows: DGGITQSPKYLFRKEGQNVTLSCEQNLNHDAMYWYRQDPGQGLRLIYYSQIVNDFQKGDIAEGYSVSREKKESFPLTVTSAQKNPTAFYLCASGAGPGGLEAFFGQGTRLTVV.

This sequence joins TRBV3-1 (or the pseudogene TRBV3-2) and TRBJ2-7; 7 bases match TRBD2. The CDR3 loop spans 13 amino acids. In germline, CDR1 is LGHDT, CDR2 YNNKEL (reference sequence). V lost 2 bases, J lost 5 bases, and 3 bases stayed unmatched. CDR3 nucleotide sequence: TGTGCCAGCAGCCAATGGGGAGGGGACGAGCAGTACTTC. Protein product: CASSQWGGDEQYF.

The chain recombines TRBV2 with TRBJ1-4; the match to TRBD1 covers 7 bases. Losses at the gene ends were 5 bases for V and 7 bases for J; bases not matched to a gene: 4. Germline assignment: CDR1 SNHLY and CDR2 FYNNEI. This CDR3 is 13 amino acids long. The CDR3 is CASSLQGSEKLFF. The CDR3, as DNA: TGTGCCAGCAGTTTACAGGGGAGTGAAAAACTGTTTTTT. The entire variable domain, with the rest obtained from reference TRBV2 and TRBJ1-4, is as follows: EPEVTQTPSHQVTQMGQEVILRCVPISNHLYFYWYRQILGQKVEFLVSFYNNEISEKSEIFDDQFSVERPDGSNFTLKIRSTKLEDSAMYFCASSLQGSEKLFFGSGTQLSVL.

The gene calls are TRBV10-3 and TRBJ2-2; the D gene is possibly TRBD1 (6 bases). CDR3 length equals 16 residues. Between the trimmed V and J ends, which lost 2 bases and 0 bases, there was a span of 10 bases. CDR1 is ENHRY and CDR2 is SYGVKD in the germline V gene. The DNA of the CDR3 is TGTGCCATCAGTGAGCAACCAGGGGCGAACACCGGGGAGCTGTTTTTT. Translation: CAISEQPGANTGELFF.

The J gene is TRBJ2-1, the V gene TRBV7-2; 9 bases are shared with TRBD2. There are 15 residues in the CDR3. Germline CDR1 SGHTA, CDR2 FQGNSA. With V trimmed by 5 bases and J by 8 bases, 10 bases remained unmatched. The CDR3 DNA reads TGTGCCAGCAGCCCACCGGGACTAGCAGGTCATGAGCAGTTCTTC. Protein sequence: CASSPPGLAGHEQFF.

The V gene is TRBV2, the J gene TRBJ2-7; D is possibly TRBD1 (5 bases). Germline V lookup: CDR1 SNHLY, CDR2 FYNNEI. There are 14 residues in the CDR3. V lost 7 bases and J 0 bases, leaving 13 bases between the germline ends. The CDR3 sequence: CASNPTASSYEQYF. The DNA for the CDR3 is TGTGCCAGCAACCCGACAGCGAGCTCCTACGAGCAGTACTTC.

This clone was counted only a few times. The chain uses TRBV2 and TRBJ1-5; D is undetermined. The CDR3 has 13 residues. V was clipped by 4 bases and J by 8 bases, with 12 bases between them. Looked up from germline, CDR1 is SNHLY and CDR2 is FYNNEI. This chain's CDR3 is CASSGRGIEPQHF. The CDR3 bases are TGTGCCAGCAGTGGGCGGGGTATAGAGCCCCAGCATTTT.

Written as DNA, the CDR3 is TGCGCCAGCAGCTTGTACAGGGACTACGAGCAGTACTTC. The encoded protein is CASSLYRDYEQYF. This chain joins TRBV5-1 and TRBJ2-7; weak D call: TRBD1 (6 bases). Trimming stripped 1 base from V and 3 bases from J, with 8 bases between. This CDR3 has 13 residues. The germline CDR1 and CDR2 sequences are SGHRS and YFSETQ. Combining the CDR3 with reference TRBV5-1 and TRBJ2-7 gives the whole variable domain KAGVTQTPRYLIKTRGQQVTLSCSPISGHRSVSWYQQTPGQGLQFLFEYFSETQRNKGNFPGRFSGRQFSNSRSEMNVSTLELGDSALYLCASSLYRDYEQYFGPGTRLTVT.